The subject of this entry is one T cell receptor (beta chain). These data come from a study of blood T cell repertoires in COVID-19. On the study more broadly: Sites in the United States, Italy and Spain provided acute and convalescent COVID-19 samples.

Participants' reported clinical history set cohort assignment. Trimming stripped 0 bases from V and 6 bases from J, with 15 bases between. The length of the CDR3 is 16 residues. Germline values: CDR1 SGHRS, CDR2 YFSETQ. Profiled with immunoSEQ multiplex PCR; TCRdb holds only in-frame clones, not every one. Of roughly 250,000 clones listed, around 89% are singletons. This clonotype originated in a young woman who had recovered from COVID-19. Sequences were obtained from PBMCs or T cells enriched from blood (not recorded which). This chain joins TRBV5-1 and TRBJ1-4, with a weak D call TRBD1 (6 bases). CDR3 amino acids: CASSLGIGQWDEKLFF. Here the CDR3 DNA reads TGCGCCAGCAGCTTGGGAATCGGACAGTGGGATGAAAAACTGTTTTTT.